These 14 T cell receptor beta chains originate from one sample sequenced in a study of blood T cells in healthy people across ages (dated by TCRdb to 2014 to 2015). Receptor libraries were prepared by 5' RACE. Sequencing was carried out with an Illumina HiSeq 2500. A second PCR of about 7 to 12 cycles was performed with a sample-barcoded 5' primer and a J-beta primer mix. TCRdb trimmed public reads at Q25 via fastp, called clones via MiXCR and kept in-frame beta chains. Every entry covers one CDR3 protein and lists the most common genes and DNA from its rows. The sample table holds 650,000 to 700,000 distinct CDR3 sequences, of which about 51% were seen once. The ten largest make up approximately 13% of the sample. The sample taken for sequencing was blood. The receptor set was obtained from a woman older than 75 in good health.

The rearrangement links TRBV2 to TRBJ2-2; D gene unclear. This CDR3 spans 15 amino acids. Trimming cost V 3 bases and J 0 bases, with 8 bases left between them. The germline CDR1 and CDR2 sequences are SNHLY and FYNNEI. CDR3 amino acids: CASSESSSNTGELFF. DNA of the CDR3: TGTGCCAGCAGTGAGAGCTCCTCGAACACCGGGGAGCTGTTTTTT.

On this clonotype: The junction and the germline gene differ at one end; a read error may be behind it. The gene calls are TRBV4-1 and TRBJ2-1; 13 positions match TRBD2. Germline-derived CDR1 and CDR2 are MGHRA and YSYEKL. The length of the CDR3 is 18 residues. CDR3 in amino acids: CAGSRVETSGGPYNEQFF. Written as DNA, the CDR3 is TGCGCCGGCAGCCGCGTAGAGACTAGCGGGGGGCCCTACAATGAGCAGTTCTTC.

The chain employs TRBV15 and TRBJ2-5; tentatively, D is TRBD1 (6 bases). This CDR3 contains 14 residues. Per the germline V gene, CDR1 is LNHNV and CDR2 is YYDKDF (reference sequence). The V gene lost 5 bases and the J gene lost 2 bases, with 12 bases spanning the gap. As DNA, the CDR3 is TGTGCCACCAGCTTCGGGACACCACAAGAGACCCAGTACTTC. Residues: CATSFGTPQETQYF.

As for this clonotype: This may stem from a read error, because a much larger clone lies one nucleotide away. The chain uses TRBV12-3 or TRBV12-4 and TRBJ1-2; 10 bases align to TRBD1. The CDR3 length is 15 residues. CDR3 sequence (DNA): TGTACCAGCAGTTTAAGTCCGGGACAGGGGTATGGCTACACCTTC. This sequence encodes CTSSLSPGQGYGYTF.

Ten or more counts support this clonotype. V is TRBV7-2 and J is TRBJ1-4; tentative D call: TRBD1 (5 bases). Trimming stripped 3 bases from V and 2 bases from J, with 13 bases between. Germline V gene lookup returns CDR1 SGHTA and CDR2 FQGNSA. This CDR3 is 16 amino acids long. This CDR3 reads CASSLFGGSTNEKLFF. The CDR3 nucleotides are TGTGCCAGCAGCTTGTTTGGGGGGTCGACTAATGAAAAACTGTTTTTT.

V usage is TRBV7-3 and J usage is TRBJ2-3; D is unclear. V lost 0 bases, J lost 3 bases, and 7 bases lay in between. The CDR3 has 14 amino acids. Germline CDR1 is SGHTA and CDR2 is FQGTGA. The CDR3 loop reads CASSLTARTDTQYF. CDR3 nucleotides: TGTGCCAGCAGCTTAACCGCAAGGACAGATACGCAGTATTTT.

Details on this clonotype: This may arise from a read error, as a much more abundant clone is one base away. The chain employs TRBV12-3 or TRBV12-4 and TRBJ2-1, with D possibly TRBD2 on 6 matching bases. Trimming took 3 bases from V and 14 from J, leaving 20 bases between them. The CDR3 consists of 14 residues. CDR3 nucleotides: TGTGCCAGCAGTTTTTCCCCGGGAGTAGGAGCTGAGTTCTTC. This gives the protein CASSFSPGVGAEFF.

The rearrangement uses TRBV11-2 and TRBJ1-2; unclear D gene. The CDR3 has 12 residues. V was shortened by 6 bases and J by 7 bases, with 12 bases between the two germline ends. Germline V gene sequence: CDR1 SGHAT, CDR2 FQNNGV. CDR3 sequence reads: CASSLPLAGYTF. DNA for the CDR3: TGTGCCAGCAGTTTACCCCTTGCTGGCTACACCTTC.

The table lists this clonotype with a few counts. The rearrangement links TRBV7-8 to TRBJ1-3; D uncertain. CDR1 and CDR2 from the germline V gene are SGHVS and FQNEAQ. V lost 2 bases and J lost 4, with 15 bases in between. This CDR3 region has 16 residues. CDR3 in amino acids: CASSLYGLLLGNTIYF. The CDR3 DNA is TGTGCCAGCAGCTTATATGGGTTGTTGCTCGGAAACACCATATATTTT.

This clonotype showed up just a few times. The rearrangement links TRBV5-1 to TRBJ2-1, with 7 bases aligning to TRBD1. The germline V gene has CDR1 SGHRS and CDR2 YFSETQ. This CDR3 region has 14 residues. J was trimmed by 3 bases and V by 3 bases; bases with no gene match: 3. The CDR3 reads CASSSGTDYNEQFF. The CDR3 DNA follows: TGCGCCAGCAGCTCCGGGACAGACTACAATGAGCAGTTCTTC.

This clonotype is a singleton in its sample. This may be a read error, as it is one base from a much larger clone. The chain recombines TRBV5-1 with TRBJ1-5; D is unclear. This CDR3 is 15 amino acids long. V was shortened by 4 bases and J by 5 bases, with 16 bases between the two germline ends. The germline V gene has CDR1 SGHRS and CDR2 YFSETQ. Written as DNA, the CDR3 is TGCGCCAGCAGCATGGACGGGTCTTTCCATCAGCCCCAGCATTTT. Translated: CASSMDGSFHQPQHF. The complete variable domain, with remaining parts taken from reference TRBV5-1 and TRBJ1-5, reads KAGVTQTPRYLIKTRGQQVTLSCSPISGHRSVSWYQQTPGQGLQFLFEYFSETQRNKGNFPGRFSGRQFSNSRSEMNVSTLELGDSALYLCASSMDGSFHQPQHFGDGTRLSIL.

This clonotype appeared many times. The V call is TRBV9, the J call TRBJ2-1; the D gene is possibly TRBD2 (6 bases). The CDR3 loop spans 12 amino acids. Looked up from germline, CDR1 is SGDLS and CDR2 is YYNGEE. The CDR3 region has the DNA TGTGAATGCGGGGTGCCCTACAATGAGCAGTTCTTC. Residues: CECGVPYNEQFF.

The gene calls are TRBV10-3 and TRBJ2-3; 7 bases are a match to TRBD2. Germline loops: CDR1 ENHRY, CDR2 SYGVKD. The CDR3 is made up of 14 amino acids. V shed 11 bases and J 3 bases; nucleotides not matched to a gene: 11. DNA of the CDR3: TGTGCCCACAAGCATGGGGGGGATACAGATACGCAGTATTTT. Amino acid sequence: CAHKHGGDTDTQYF.

Points on this clonotype: Sequence at one end of the junction differs from germline and may be a read error. The rearrangement links TRBV20-1 to TRBJ2-7; D is ambiguous. The CDR3 covers 14 residues. Germline V lookup: CDR1 DFQATT, CDR2 SNEGSKA (reference sequence). The CDR3 sequence is CSARPPRHSDEQYF. The CDR3 bases are TGCAGTGCTAGGCCCCCTCGACACTCCGACGAGCAGTACTTC.